Below, one TCR beta chain is given with its context. Its antigen is undetermined. TCRdb processed the 5' RACE reads again and assigns one entry to each CDR3 protein, with no DNA. The sample's table shows roughly 280,000 distinct CDR3 sequences. These data originate in a study of T cells expressing NK-cell markers. Study context: Among eight sequenced donors, seven carried HCMV seropositivity while one was seronegative.

General study findings and limits: Leadership of the CD3+CD56-NKG2C+ fraction also belonged to these clonotypes in a handful of donors.

This CDR3 contains 15 residues. CDR1 is DFQATT, CDR2 SNEGSKA, per germline (reference sequence). V is TRBV20-1 and J is TRBJ1-5; there is no DNA to check the TCRdb D call of TRBD1. Sequencing used blood T cells: a sorted CD56 or NKG2C T cell subset, CD4+ or CD8+ T cells, or bulk PBMC T cells (not recorded which). The source is a young man in good health. The chain's CDR3 is CSARAWDRGDQPQHF.